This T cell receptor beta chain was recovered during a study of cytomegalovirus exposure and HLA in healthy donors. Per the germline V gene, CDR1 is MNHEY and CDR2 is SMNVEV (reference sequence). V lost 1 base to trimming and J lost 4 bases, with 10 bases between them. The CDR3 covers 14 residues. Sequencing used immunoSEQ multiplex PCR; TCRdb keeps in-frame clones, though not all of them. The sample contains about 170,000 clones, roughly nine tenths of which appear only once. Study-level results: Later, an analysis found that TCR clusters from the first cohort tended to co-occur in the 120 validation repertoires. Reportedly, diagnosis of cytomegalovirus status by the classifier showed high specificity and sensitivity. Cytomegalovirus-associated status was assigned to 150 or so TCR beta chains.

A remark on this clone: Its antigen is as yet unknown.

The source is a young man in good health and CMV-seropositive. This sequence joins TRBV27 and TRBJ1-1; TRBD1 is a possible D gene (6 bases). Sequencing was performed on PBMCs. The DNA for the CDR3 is TGTGCCAGCAGTTTATACAGGGACGGCACTGAAGCTTTCTTT. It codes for CASSLYRDGTEAFF.